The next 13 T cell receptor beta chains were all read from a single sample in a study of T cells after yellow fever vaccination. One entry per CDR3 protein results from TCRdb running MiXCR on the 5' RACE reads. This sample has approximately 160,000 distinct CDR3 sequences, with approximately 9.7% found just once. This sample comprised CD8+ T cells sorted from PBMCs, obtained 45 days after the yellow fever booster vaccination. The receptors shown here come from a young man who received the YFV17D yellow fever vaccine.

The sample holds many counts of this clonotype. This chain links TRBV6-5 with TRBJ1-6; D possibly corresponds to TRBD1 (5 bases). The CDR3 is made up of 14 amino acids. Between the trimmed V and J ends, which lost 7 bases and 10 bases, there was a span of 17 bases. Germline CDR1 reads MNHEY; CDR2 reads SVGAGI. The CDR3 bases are TGTGCCAGCACGGGACGAGGGGTTTGGTCACCCCTCCACTTT. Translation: CASTGRGVWSPLHF.

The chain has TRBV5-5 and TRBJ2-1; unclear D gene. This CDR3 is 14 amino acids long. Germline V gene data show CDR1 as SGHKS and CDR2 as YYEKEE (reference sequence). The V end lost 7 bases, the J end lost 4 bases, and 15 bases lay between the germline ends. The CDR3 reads CASSPWVSYNEQFF. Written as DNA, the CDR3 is TGTGCCAGCTCCCCATGGGTCTCATACAATGAGCAGTTCTTC.

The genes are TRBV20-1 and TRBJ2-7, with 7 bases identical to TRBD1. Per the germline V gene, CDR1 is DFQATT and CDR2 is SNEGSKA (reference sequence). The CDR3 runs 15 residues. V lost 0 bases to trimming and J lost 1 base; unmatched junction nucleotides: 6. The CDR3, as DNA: TGCAGTGCTAGAGACAGGGGGAGATCATCCTACGAGCAGTACTTC. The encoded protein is CSARDRGRSSYEQYF.

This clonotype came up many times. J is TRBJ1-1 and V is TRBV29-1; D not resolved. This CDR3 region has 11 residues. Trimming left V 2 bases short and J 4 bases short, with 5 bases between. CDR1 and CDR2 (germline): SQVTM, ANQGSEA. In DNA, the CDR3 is TGCAGCGTTGAATGGGGCACTGAAGCTTTCTTT. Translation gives CSVEWGTEAFF.

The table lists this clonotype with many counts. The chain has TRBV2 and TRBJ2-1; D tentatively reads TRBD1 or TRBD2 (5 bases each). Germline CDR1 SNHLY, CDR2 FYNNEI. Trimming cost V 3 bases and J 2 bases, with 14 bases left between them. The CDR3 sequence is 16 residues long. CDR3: CASSDIRGGAYNEQFF. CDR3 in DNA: TGTGCCAGCAGTGATATTCGTGGGGGAGCCTACAATGAGCAGTTCTTC.

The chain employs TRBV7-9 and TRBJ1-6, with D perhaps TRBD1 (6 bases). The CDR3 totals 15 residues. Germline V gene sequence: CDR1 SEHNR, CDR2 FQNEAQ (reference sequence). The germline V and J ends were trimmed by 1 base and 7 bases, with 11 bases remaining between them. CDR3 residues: CASSLVQGNNSPLHF. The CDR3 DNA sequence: TGTGCCAGCAGCTTAGTTCAGGGGAACAATTCACCCCTCCACTTT.

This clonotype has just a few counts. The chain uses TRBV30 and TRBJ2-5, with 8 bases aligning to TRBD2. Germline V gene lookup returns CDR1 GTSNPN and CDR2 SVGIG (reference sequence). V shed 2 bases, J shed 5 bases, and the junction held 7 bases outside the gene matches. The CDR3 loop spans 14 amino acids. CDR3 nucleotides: TGTGCCTGGAGTCCCCCAGCGGGGGAGGAGACCCAGTACTTC. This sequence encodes CAWSPPAGEETQYF.

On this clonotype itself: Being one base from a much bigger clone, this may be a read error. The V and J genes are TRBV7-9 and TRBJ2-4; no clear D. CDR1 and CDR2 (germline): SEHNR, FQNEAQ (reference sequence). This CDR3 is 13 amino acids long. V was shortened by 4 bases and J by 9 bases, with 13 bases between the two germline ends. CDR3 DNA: TGTGCCAGCAGCTCAAGCACCCAAATCATTCAGTACTTC. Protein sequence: CASSSSTQIIQYF.

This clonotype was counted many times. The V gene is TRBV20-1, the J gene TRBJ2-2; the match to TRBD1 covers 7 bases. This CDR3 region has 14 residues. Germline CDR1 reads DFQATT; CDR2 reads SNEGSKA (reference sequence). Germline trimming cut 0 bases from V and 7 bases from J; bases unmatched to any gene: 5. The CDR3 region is CSAREGQDSGELFF. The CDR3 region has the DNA TGCAGTGCTAGAGAAGGACAGGACAGCGGGGAGCTGTTTTTT.

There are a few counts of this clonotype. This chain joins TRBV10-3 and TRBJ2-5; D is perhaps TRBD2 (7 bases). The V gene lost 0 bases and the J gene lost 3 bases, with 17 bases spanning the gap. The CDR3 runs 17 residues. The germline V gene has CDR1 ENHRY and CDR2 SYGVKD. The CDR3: CAISESTQGTTKETQYF. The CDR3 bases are TGTGCCATCAGTGAGTCGACTCAGGGGACTACTAAAGAGACCCAGTACTTC.

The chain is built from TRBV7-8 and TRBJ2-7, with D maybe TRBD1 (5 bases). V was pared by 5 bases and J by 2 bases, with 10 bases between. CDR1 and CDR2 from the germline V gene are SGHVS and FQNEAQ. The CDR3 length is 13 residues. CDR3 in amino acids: CASSRGPPYEQYV. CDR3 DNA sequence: TGTGCCAGCAGCAGGGGCCCTCCCTACGAGCAGTACGTC.

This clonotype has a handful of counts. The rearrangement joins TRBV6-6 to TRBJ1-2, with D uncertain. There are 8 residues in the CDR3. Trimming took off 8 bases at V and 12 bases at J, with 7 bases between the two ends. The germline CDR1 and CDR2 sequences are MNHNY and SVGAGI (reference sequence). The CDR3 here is CASGRDTF. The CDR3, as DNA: TGTGCCAGCGGGCGGGACACCTTC.

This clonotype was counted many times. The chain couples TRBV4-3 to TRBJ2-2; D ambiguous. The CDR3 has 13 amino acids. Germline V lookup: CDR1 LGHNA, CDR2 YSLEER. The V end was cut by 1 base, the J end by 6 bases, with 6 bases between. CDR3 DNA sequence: TGCGCCAGCAGCCAAGGGGATTCCGGGGAGCTGTTTTTT. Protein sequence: CASSQGDSGELFF.